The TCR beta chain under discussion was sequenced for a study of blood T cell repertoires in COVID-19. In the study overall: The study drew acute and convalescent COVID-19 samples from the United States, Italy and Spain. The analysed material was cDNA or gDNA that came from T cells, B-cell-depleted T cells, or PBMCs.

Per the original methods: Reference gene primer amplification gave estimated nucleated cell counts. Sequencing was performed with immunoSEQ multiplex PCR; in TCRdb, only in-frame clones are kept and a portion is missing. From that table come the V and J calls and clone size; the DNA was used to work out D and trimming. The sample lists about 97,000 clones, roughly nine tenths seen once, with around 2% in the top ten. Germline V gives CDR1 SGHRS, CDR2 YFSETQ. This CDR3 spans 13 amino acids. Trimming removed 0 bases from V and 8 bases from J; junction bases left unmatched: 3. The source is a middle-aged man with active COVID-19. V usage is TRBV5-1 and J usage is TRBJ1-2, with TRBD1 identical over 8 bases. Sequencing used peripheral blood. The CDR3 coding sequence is TGCGCCAGCAGCTTGGGACAGGGGCAAGGCTACACCTTC. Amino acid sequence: CASSLGQGQGYTF.